This TCR beta chain appears in the sequencing data of a study of T cells in Graves' hyperthyroidism and ophthalmopathy. In this sample, this clonotype turned up many times. V lost 4 bases, J lost 0 bases, and 12 bases lay in between. The CDR3 has 14 amino acids. Germline V gene lookup returns CDR1 SQVTM and CDR2 ANQGSEA. Each diagnosis was grounded in clinical symptoms, serum thyroxine and TRAb, thyroid ultrasound, and orbital computed tomography. Amplification of TCR beta CDR3 regions used RNA as the template. The study used the HTBI primer set for a first-round RT-PCR of the TCR CDR3. TCRdb reanalysed the multiplex PCR reads using MiXCR and keeps one entry per CDR3 protein. The sample holds approximately 590,000 distinct CDR3 sequences, 15% to 17% seen once.

The rearrangement uses TRBV29-1 and TRBJ1-2, with a tentative D call TRBD1 (6 bases). Sequencing used blood. The sequence was collected from a woman aged 25 to 39 with Graves' hyperthyroidism. CDR3 amino acids: CSVVGTSANYGYTF. CDR3 bases: TGCAGCGTTGTAGGGACATCCGCTAACTATGGCTACACCTTC.